The source of this T cell receptor beta chain is a study of T cells in Graves' hyperthyroidism and ophthalmopathy. This clonotype was observed a handful of times. Its antigen is not known. Amplified TCR beta CDR3 regions came from RNA transcripts. The HTBI primer set was used in a first-round RT-PCR of the TCR CDR3. TCRdb re-called the multiplex PCR reads through MiXCR, storing one row per CDR3 protein. The sample contains a few hundred thousand distinct CDR3 sequences, about a fifth of which appear only once. Study-wide results and limits: Most clonotypes expanded in the thyroid (above 0.001) were also present in blood.

Stable Graves' hyperthyroidism denoted no ophthalmopathy progression over 18 months. The sequencing sample was made of blood. This clonotype was obtained from a woman between 18 and 30 years old with Graves' hyperthyroidism.

CDR3 nucleotides: TGTGCCAGCTCACCGGTGACCGTGAAAGAGACCCAGTACTTC. Residues: CASSPVTVKETQYF. The chain links TRBV18 to TRBJ2-5; D remains unclear. Germline values: CDR1 KGHSH, CDR2 LQKENI. V was shortened by 3 bases and J by 3 bases, with 11 bases between the two germline ends. CDR3 length: 14 amino acids.